This passage covers 14 T cell receptor beta chains from one sample sequenced in a study of Ad26.COV2.S vaccination and SARS-CoV-2 variants. Treatment: 15 to 20 received Ad26.COV2.S at low or high dose, single or two shots; roughly five received placebo; per-sample allocation not given. Sampling was done on day 63 after the first vaccine or placebo injection. Produced via immunoSEQ multiplex PCR; TCRdb's table is partial and in-frame only. The sample consists of some 390,000 clones, about 88% of them appearing once. The sample consisted of peripheral blood, taken in a trial of Ad26.COV2.S vaccine versus placebo. The receptors here all came from a person between 18 and 65 years old who received the Ad26.COV2.S COVID-19 vaccine or a placebo.

V is TRBV5-1 and J is TRBJ2-1; 8 nucleotides align to TRBD2. Germline CDR1 and CDR2: SGHRS and YFSETQ. Losses at the gene ends were 0 bases for V and 7 bases for J; bases not matched to a gene: 6. The CDR3 loop spans 15 amino acids. The CDR3 bases are TGCGCCAGCAGCTTGGAACTAGCGGCACGGAATGAGCAGTTCTTC. Amino acids: CASSLELAARNEQFF.

The chain joins TRBV24-1 to TRBJ2-2, with 12 positions matching TRBD2. With 1 base clipped from V and 3 bases from J, the junction kept 8 bases outside the gene matches. There are 19 residues in the CDR3. Germline V gene data show CDR1 as KGHDR and CDR2 as SFDVKD. DNA of the CDR3: TGTGCCACCAGTGATTTTAGGGCTAGCGGGAGGGCCGACACCGGGGAGCTGTTTTTT. Translation gives CATSDFRASGRADTGELFF.

The chain carries TRBV3-1 (or the pseudogene TRBV3-2) and TRBJ2-5; perhaps D is TRBD1 or TRBD2 (5 bases each). V gave up 1 base and J gave up 1 base, with 25 bases separating them. The germline V gene encodes CDR1 LGHDT and CDR2 YNNKEL (reference sequence). This CDR3 is 20 amino acids long. The chain's CDR3 is CASSQGLRPGRPVLQETQYF. DNA of the CDR3: TGTGCCAGCAGCCAAGGTCTTCGTCCGGGACGGCCCGTACTCCAAGAGACCCAGTACTTC.

This chain connects TRBV5-1 to TRBJ2-1; 12 bases line up with TRBD1. Germline loops: CDR1 SGHRS, CDR2 YFSETQ. Trimming took 4 bases from V and 10 from J; bases not matched to a gene: 12. This CDR3 comprises 16 residues. Written as DNA, the CDR3 is TGCGCCAGCAGCCAAGTTCCGGGACAGGGGGCACTGGAGCAGTTCTTC. The encoded protein is CASSQVPGQGALEQFF.

This clone was counted once. The chain has TRBV6-5 and TRBJ2-7; the D gene is possibly TRBD2 (6 bases). Germline V gene lookup returns CDR1 MNHEY and CDR2 SVGAGI. Deletions cut 6 bases from V and 4 bases from J, with 16 bases between. This CDR3 has 14 residues. Here the CDR3 DNA reads TGTGCCAGCAGCTCATTAGGGACTCCTTACGAGCAGTACTTC. It encodes CASSSLGTPYEQYF.

The chain carries TRBV19 and TRBJ1-4; no firm D call. Trimming pared 6 bases from V and 12 bases from J, leaving 14 bases between. Germline V gene lookup returns CDR1 LNHDA and CDR2 SQIVND (reference sequence). This CDR3 is 12 amino acids long. This chain's CDR3 is CASSLQIGELFF. The CDR3, as DNA: TGTGCCAGTAGCCTACAGATCGGGGAACTGTTTTTT.

This clone was seen just once. The chain employs TRBV7-9 and TRBJ2-7; tentative D call: TRBD2 (5 bases). V lost 4 bases and J 1 base, leaving 11 bases between the germline ends. This CDR3 is built from 14 residues. CDR1 and CDR2 (germline): SEHNR, FQNEAQ (reference sequence). The CDR3 nucleotides are TGTGCCAGCAGCTCCCTCCGGGATTCCTACGAGCAGTACTTC. This codes for CASSSLRDSYEQYF.

J is TRBJ2-3 and V is TRBV11-2; tentatively, D is TRBD2 (5 bases). Germline V gene lookup returns CDR1 SGHAT and CDR2 FQNNGV. V was clipped by 0 bases and J by 5 bases, with 15 bases between them. The CDR3 loop spans 16 amino acids. Here the CDR3 DNA reads TGTGCCAGCAGCTTAGATGGTTCCGGGATTGGAGATACGCAGTATTTT. Amino acid sequence: CASSLDGSGIGDTQYF.

The chain joins TRBV9 to TRBJ2-1; D remains ambiguous. The germline CDR1 and CDR2 sequences are SGDLS and YYNGEE. The CDR3 is 14 residues long. V was shortened by 7 bases and J by 0 bases, with 11 bases between the two germline ends. The CDR3: CASGTSGSYNEQFF. The DNA of the CDR3 is TGTGCCAGCGGAACTTCGGGCTCCTACAATGAGCAGTTCTTC.

Only one count was recorded for this clone. The chain has TRBV9 and TRBJ2-2; D gene ambiguous. The ends were cut back, 0 bases at V and 5 bases at J, with 8 bases in the middle. The CDR3 totals 14 residues. The germline CDR1 and CDR2 sequences are SGDLS and YYNGEE. The CDR3 loop is CASSVVSGTGELFF. Here the CDR3 DNA reads TGTGCCAGCAGCGTAGTGTCGGGTACCGGGGAGCTGTTTTTT.

The chain couples TRBV30 to TRBJ2-2, with D perhaps TRBD2 (6 bases). V gave up 6 bases and J gave up 6 bases, with 11 bases separating them. The CDR3 runs 12 residues. CDR1 is GTSNPN and CDR2 is SVGIG in the germline V gene (reference sequence). In nucleotides, the CDR3 is TGTGCCTGTGGGTCGGGGGCCGGGGAGCTGTTTTTT. Translation gives CACGSGAGELFF.

The chain uses TRBV11-2 and TRBJ2-3, with D possibly being TRBD2 (6 bases). CDR3 length: 17 amino acids. Germline assignment: CDR1 SGHAT and CDR2 FQNNGV. V was clipped by 3 bases and J by 0 bases, with 16 bases between them. CDR3: CASSFEPPSASTDTQYF. For the CDR3, the DNA is TGTGCCAGCAGCTTTGAACCCCCTAGCGCTAGCACAGATACGCAGTATTTT.

A remark on this clone: The sample contains more than one DNA sequence encoding this CDR3. The chain combines TRBV29-1 with TRBJ2-7; TRBD2 might be the D (7 bases). The germline V and J ends were trimmed by 6 bases and 1 base, with 10 bases remaining between them. Germline V gene lookup returns CDR1 SQVTM and CDR2 ANQGSEA. This CDR3 has 12 amino acids. The CDR3 DNA reads TGCAGCGTCGCGGGGGCATCCTACGAGCAGTACTTC. It encodes CSVAGASYEQYF.

V and J are TRBV25-1 and TRBJ2-6; 11 nucleotides agree with TRBD1. The CDR3 consists of 18 residues. V was pared by 4 bases and J by 2 bases, with 7 bases of the junction left unmatched. The germline V gene encodes CDR1 MGHDK and CDR2 SYGVNS. The CDR3 sequence: CASSGTGGPGAGANVLTF. CDR3 nucleotides: TGTGCCAGCAGTGGGACAGGGGGCCCTGGGGCTGGGGCCAACGTCCTGACTTTC. Supplemented by reference TRBV25-1 and TRBJ2-6, the full variable domain reads EADIYQTPRYLVIGTGKKITLECSQTMGHDKMYWYQQDPGMELHLIHYSYGVNSTEKGDLSSESTVSRIRTEHFPLTLESARPSHTSQYLCASSGTGGPGAGANVLTFGAGSRLTVL.